The 29 T cell receptor beta chains presented below share a single source sample, sequenced in a study of vaccination effects on CD4 cells after COVID-19. This table comes from immunoSEQ multiplex PCR, and its TCRdb copy is limited to in-frame clones, with some not included. This sample has about 40,000 clones, with about 62% found just once. When around 9 days of culture had elapsed, CD4+ T cells were isolated. Two-dose vaccination with either BNT162b2 or mRNA-1273 was given to the participants. Their target antigens are unknown. This material consisted of CD4+ T cells from PBMCs cultured without peptide, taken after COVID-19 vaccination. The source of these receptors is a human donor who received a COVID-19 vaccine.

The rearrangement joins TRBV9 to TRBJ2-5; 8 nucleotides match TRBD2. The CDR3 totals 15 residues. Per germline, CDR1 SGDLS and CDR2 YYNGEE. Germline trimming cut 1 base from V and 2 bases from J; bases unmatched to any gene: 4. In DNA form, the CDR3 reads TGTGCCAGCAGCGTAAGCGGGGGAATACAAGAGACCCAGTACTTC. Its protein product is CASSVSGGIQETQYF. Filled out from reference TRBV9 and TRBJ2-5, the complete variable domain reads DSGVTQTPKHLITATGQRVTLRCSPRSGDLSVYWYQQSLDQGLQFLIQYYNGEERAKGNILERFSAQQFPDLHSELNLSSLELGDSALYFCASSVSGGIQETQYFGPGTRLLVL.

The V gene is TRBV3-1 (or the pseudogene TRBV3-2), the J gene TRBJ1-3; possibly TRBD1 for D (6 bases). The CDR3 totals 16 residues. The germline V gene encodes CDR1 LGHDT and CDR2 YNNKEL (reference sequence). Trimming pared 0 bases from V and 3 bases from J, leaving 12 bases between. CDR3 DNA: TGTGCCAGCAGCCAAGAGTACAGGGCGGGTGGAAACACCATATATTTT. The encoded protein is CASSQEYRAGGNTIYF.

In this sample, this clone turned up a few times. The chain uses TRBV4-1 and TRBJ2-5; 9 bases line up with TRBD1. The CDR3 is 15 residues long. CDR1 MGHRA and CDR2 YSYEKL come from the germline V gene. V gave up 4 bases and J gave up 5 bases; unmatched junction bases: 8. This chain's CDR3 is CASSPQGAGVETQYF. DNA of the CDR3: TGCGCCAGCAGCCCACAGGGGGCGGGAGTGGAGACCCAGTACTTC.

This rearrangement joins TRBV5-1 to TRBJ2-7; the match to TRBD1 covers 12 bases. Per germline, CDR1 SGHRS and CDR2 YFSETQ. Trimming cost V 7 bases and J 4 bases; bases outside gene matches: 15. This CDR3 has 17 amino acids. In DNA, the CDR3 is TGCGCCAGCCGCCTACGACAAGGGACAGGGGGCGTTTACGAGCAGTACTTC. This codes for CASRLRQGTGGVYEQYF. The entire variable domain, with the rest obtained from reference TRBV5-1 and TRBJ2-7, is as follows: KAGVTQTPRYLIKTRGQQVTLSCSPISGHRSVSWYQQTPGQGLQFLFEYFSETQRNKGNFPGRFSGRQFSNSRSEMNVSTLELGDSALYLCASRLRQGTGGVYEQYFGPGTRLTVT.

The V and J genes are TRBV6-1 and TRBJ2-7, with a weak D call TRBD2 (5 bases). The germline CDR1 and CDR2 sequences are MNHNS and SASEGT. V lost 6 bases and J lost 7, with 13 bases in between. The CDR3 has 12 amino acids. Written as DNA, the CDR3 is TGTGCCAGCAGCTACGGAACGGGAGAGCAGTACTTC. Residues: CASSYGTGEQYF.

The rearrangement links TRBV10-3 to TRBJ1-2; no clear D gene. The CDR3 length is 12 residues. Germline-derived CDR1 and CDR2 are ENHRY and SYGVKD. V was trimmed by 8 bases and J by 2 bases, leaving 9 bases between them. The CDR3 nucleotides are TGTGCCATCCGGACGGTGAACTATGGCTACACCTTC. It translates to CAIRTVNYGYTF.

V is TRBV18 and J is TRBJ2-1; 7 bases agree with TRBD2. CDR3 length equals 14 residues. Trimming at V came to 6 bases and at J to 6 bases, leaving 8 bases not matched to a gene. Germline CDR1 reads KGHSH; CDR2 reads LQKENI. The CDR3 protein is CASSAGAGPNEQFF. The CDR3 coding sequence is TGTGCCAGCTCGGCGGGAGCCGGCCCCAATGAGCAGTTCTTC.

V and J are TRBV7-9 and TRBJ1-2; TRBD1 is a possible D gene (6 bases). V was trimmed by 5 bases and J by 7 bases, leaving 14 bases between them. The V gene's germline CDR1 is SEHNR and CDR2 FQNEAQ (reference sequence). This CDR3 has 13 amino acids. The CDR3: CASSTGTKLGYTF. The CDR3 bases are TGTGCCAGCAGCACCGGGACAAAACTTGGCTACACCTTC.

This clone showed up just a few times. The chain carries TRBV27 and TRBJ2-1; D is possibly TRBD2 (6 bases). This CDR3 comprises 15 residues. Trimming took 11 bases from V and 6 from J, leaving 23 bases between them. The germline gives CDR1 MNHEY, CDR2 SMNVEV (reference sequence). The DNA of the CDR3 is TGTGCCTCCGCCCCGCGGGACCTGCCCGGCAATGAGCAGTTCTTC. Translated, it gives CASAPRDLPGNEQFF.

The table lists this clone with a count of one. The V gene is TRBV21-1, the J gene TRBJ1-6; TRBD1, the table's D call, lacks a check against the DNA. TRBV21-1 is shown as a pseudogene. The CDR3 consists of 16 residues. CDR3 sequence: CASSSSGGGQGSPLHF. In DNA form, the CDR3 reads TGTGCCAGCAGCTCGTCCGGAGGGGGCCAGGGTTCACCCCTCCACTTT.

The gene calls are TRBV5-8 and TRBJ2-5; D is perhaps TRBD1 or TRBD2 (5 bases each). CDR1 SGHTS and CDR2 YDEGEE come from the germline V gene. Between the trimmed V and J ends, which lost 0 bases and 4 bases, there was a span of 7 bases. The CDR3 spans 13 residues. CDR3 sequence: CASSLVGAETQYF. CDR3 nucleotides: TGTGCCAGCAGCTTGGTCGGGGCAGAGACCCAGTACTTC.

This chain uses TRBV6-5 with TRBJ1-1, with 7 bases matching TRBD1. The CDR3 has 14 amino acids. Germline V CDR1 and CDR2: MNHEY, SVGAGI. V was pared by 6 bases and J by 1 base, with 5 bases of the junction left unmatched. The CDR3 coding sequence is TGTGCCAGCAGAGGACAGGCTTCGAACACTGAAGCTTTCTTT. This codes for CASRGQASNTEAFF.

The table lists this clone with a count of one. V is TRBV4-1 and J is TRBJ2-5; TRBD2 matches at 8 bases. Germline V lookup: CDR1 MGHRA, CDR2 YSYEKL. V lost 4 bases, J lost 2 bases, and 15 bases stayed unmatched. CDR3 length: 18 residues. The CDR3 sequence is CASSRLVMTGGWQETQYF. CDR3 coding DNA: TGCGCCAGCAGCCGTTTGGTAATGACGGGGGGGTGGCAAGAGACCCAGTACTTC.

The rearrangement joins TRBV5-4 to TRBJ2-5; no definite D call. V lost 2 bases to trimming and J lost 3 bases, with 14 bases between them. Germline V gene data show CDR1 as SGHNT and CDR2 as YYREEE (reference sequence). CDR3 length: 15 residues. As DNA, the CDR3 is TGTGCCAGCAGCTTAGGGCTAGGTGGTAAAGAGACCCAGTACTTC. This sequence encodes CASSLGLGGKETQYF. Full variable domain (rest looked up from reference TRBV5-4 and TRBJ2-5): ETGVTQSPTHLIKTRGQQVTLRCSSQSGHNTVSWYQQALGQGPQFIFQYYREEENGRGNFPPRFSGLQFPNYSSELNVNALELDDSALYLCASSLGLGGKETQYFGPGTRLLVL.

This clone was counted only a few times. The J gene is TRBJ2-1, the V gene TRBV6-7; 7 bases line up with TRBD1. TRBV6-7 is an ORF, with its function uncertain. This CDR3 comprises 15 residues. V was clipped by 4 bases and J by 5 bases; unmatched bases: 8. The DNA for the CDR3 is TGTGCCAGCAGTTCCCCGGGACAGCCTAACAATGAGCAGTTCTTC. Protein sequence: CASSSPGQPNNEQFF.

CDR3 loop: CASSQDLQGFNEQFF. In DNA form, the CDR3 reads TGTGCCAGCAGCCAAGATCTTCAAGGATTCAATGAGCAGTTCTTC. This sequence joins TRBV3-1 (or the pseudogene TRBV3-2) and TRBJ2-1, with D uncertain. The CDR3 is made up of 15 amino acids. The V and J ends lost 0 bases and 6 bases respectively, with 12 bases between them. Germline V gene lookup returns CDR1 LGHDT and CDR2 YNNKEL (reference sequence).

The CDR3 nucleotides read TGCGCCAGCAGGGCGGGAGGGGCCACTAGCACAGATACGCAGTATTTT. It yields the protein CASRAGGATSTDTQYF. The chain joins TRBV5-1 to TRBJ2-3, with 9 bases that match TRBD2. From germline, CDR1 is SGHRS and CDR2 YFSETQ. CDR3 length: 16 amino acids. With V trimmed by 5 bases and J by 0 bases, 7 bases remained unmatched.

J is TRBJ2-5 and V is TRBV5-1; unclear D gene. The CDR3 extends over 14 amino acids. The V and J ends lost 0 bases and 4 bases respectively, with 10 bases between them. Germline V lookup: CDR1 SGHRS, CDR2 YFSETQ. The CDR3 loop is CASSLDGPLETQYF. The CDR3 nucleotides read TGCGCCAGCAGCTTGGACGGACCTTTAGAGACCCAGTACTTC.

The chain uses TRBV3-1 (or the pseudogene TRBV3-2) and TRBJ2-5; 9 positions agree with TRBD2. The CDR3 loop spans 15 amino acids. CDR1 is LGHDT, CDR2 YNNKEL, per germline (reference sequence). V shed 1 base and J 1 base; nucleotides not matched to a gene: 1. In DNA form, the CDR3 reads TGTGCCAGCAGCCAAGCGGGACTAGCCCAAGAGACCCAGTACTTC. It yields the protein CASSQAGLAQETQYF.

The chain has TRBV5-6 and TRBJ2-5, with D perhaps TRBD1 or TRBD2 (5 bases each). The CDR3 consists of 13 residues. Deletions cut 5 bases from V and 2 bases from J, with 10 bases between. The germline gives CDR1 SGHDT, CDR2 YYEEEE. CDR3 in amino acids: CASRRGEQETQYF. The CDR3 DNA reads TGTGCCAGCAGGAGGGGAGAACAAGAGACCCAGTACTTC.

The chain is built from TRBV3-1 (or the pseudogene TRBV3-2) and TRBJ2-1; 8 positions match TRBD2. J gave up 5 bases and V 0 bases, and 9 bases lay outside the gene matches. The CDR3 sequence is 17 residues long. The V gene's germline CDR1 is LGHDT and CDR2 YNNKEL (reference sequence). CDR3 DNA sequence: TGTGCCAGCAGCCAAGAGTCACGCGGGGGGTGGAACAATGAGCAGTTCTTC. Translated: CASSQESRGGWNNEQFF.

V and J are TRBV7-2 and TRBJ2-3, with D tentatively TRBD2 (6 bases). This CDR3 has 15 amino acids. Germline V gene data show CDR1 as SGHTA and CDR2 as FQGNSA. The ends were cut back, 1 base at V and 3 bases at J, with 11 bases in the middle. CDR3 protein: CASSLVGGVTDTQYF. CDR3 coding DNA: TGTGCCAGCAGCTTAGTCGGGGGAGTGACAGATACGCAGTATTTT.

This clone was seen more than once but under ten times. The genes are TRBV14 and TRBJ2-1, with 8 bases identical to TRBD2. The germline V gene has CDR1 SGHDN and CDR2 FVKESK. V shed 4 bases and J 3 bases; nucleotides not matched to a gene: 14. CDR3 size: 18 residues. The CDR3 bases are TGTGCCAGCAGCCCCTTGCGTTTAGGGACTAGTGTCTACAATGAGCAGTTCTTC. Protein: CASSPLRLGTSVYNEQFF.

V and J are TRBV7-9 and TRBJ1-6, with 7 bases lining up with TRBD1. The CDR3 loop spans 15 amino acids. V lost 2 bases to trimming and J lost 7 bases; unmatched junction nucleotides: 5. CDR1 SEHNR and CDR2 FQNEAQ come from the germline V gene (reference sequence). The CDR3 DNA is TGTGCCAGCAGCTTATCGACAGGGCAGAATTCACCCCTCCACTTT. Translation: CASSLSTGQNSPLHF.

The CDR3 spells CASSSGIRETSEQFF. Here the CDR3 DNA reads TGTGCCAGCAGCTCTGGGATCCGGGAGACCTCTGAGCAGTTCTTC. This chain connects TRBV13 to TRBJ2-1; tentative D call: TRBD2 (6 bases). Trimming cost V 4 bases and J 9 bases, with 19 bases left between them. The V gene's germline CDR1 is PRHDT and CDR2 FYEKMQ (reference sequence). There are 15 residues in the CDR3.

This clone was recorded once. The CDR3: CASSFANTGRNYGYTF. CDR3 DNA sequence: TGTGCCAGCAGCTTCGCTAACACTGGGAGGAACTATGGCTACACCTTC. The chain recombines TRBV7-9 with TRBJ1-2, with no clear D. CDR3 size: 16 residues. CDR1 and CDR2 from the germline V gene are SEHNR and FQNEAQ (reference sequence). Trimming cost V 3 bases and J 2 bases, with 16 bases left between them.

This clone has more than one count but fewer than ten. V is TRBV28 and J is TRBJ1-2; no definite D call. Trimming took 5 bases from V and 4 from J, leaving 8 bases between them. The CDR3 is 12 amino acids. Germline CDR1 reads MDHEN; CDR2 reads SYDVKM. The CDR3 region is CASSAQTYGYTF. The CDR3 DNA is TGTGCCAGCAGTGCTCAGACCTATGGCTACACCTTC.

This chain links TRBV5-3 with TRBJ1-5; D gene unclear. TRBV5-3 is designated an ORF whose function remains uncertain. The CDR3 is 16 amino acids. Trimming removed 2 bases from V and 1 base from J, with 13 bases in between. The CDR3 nucleotides read TGTGCCAGAAGCTTCCCGCTGGGGAGCAGCAATCAGCCCCAGCATTTT. Translated: CARSFPLGSSNQPQHF.

This chain joins TRBV5-6 and TRBJ1-4; D is unclear. Germline values: CDR1 SGHDT, CDR2 YYEEEE. The CDR3 totals 14 residues. With 0 bases removed from V and 4 bases from J, the gap between germline ends came to 7 bases. This CDR3 reads CASSLGHFNEKLFF. The CDR3 DNA is TGTGCCAGCAGCTTGGGGCACTTTAATGAAAAACTGTTTTTT. The variable domain in full, with the rest retrieved from reference TRBV5-6 and TRBJ1-4, is DAGVTQSPTHLIKTRGQQVTLRCSPKSGHDTVSWYQQALGQGPQFIFQYYEEEERQRGNFPDRFSGHQFPNYSSELNVNALLLGDSALYLCASSLGHFNEKLFFGSGTQLSVL.